The entry that follows covers one TCR beta chain sequence. Its antigen is not yet known. Base-call qualities are not available, and no considerably larger clone is one nucleotide away. In Seattle, one collaborating source enrolled patients while the infection was active and tracked those patients longitudinally over the course of disease. Collaborating institutions collected whole blood in K2EDTA tubes following their own protocols. For TCRbeta analysis, collaborator samples were shipped as frozen whole blood, as isolated PBMCs, or as DNA extracted from either sample type. This record belongs to a study of blood T cell repertoires in COVID-19 (dated by TCRdb to the early 2020s). Concerning the study at large: The collaborator samples originated in the United States, Italy and Spain and spanned the acute and convalescent phases of COVID-19. Where HLA class I and class II types were available, the types were taken from metadata supplied by the sample provider, not from assay-based typing. The samples were drawn from the first 160 participants of the ongoing ImmuneRACE study and from about 1,200 subjects provided by 6 global collaborators. Nearly every sample came with metadata listing a de-identified subject ID, COVID-19 status, age in years and sex. The repertoires were released in a freely available public database intended as a resource for research on the immune response to SARS-CoV-2. Deeply sampled blood TCRbeta repertoires from subjects exposed to, actively infected with, or recovered from COVID-19 were included in the dataset. The prospective study material was composed of cDNA or gDNA derived from T cells, B-cell-depleted T cells, or PBMCs. Broader findings and caveats from the paper: The quantity of clinical and demographic metadata differed by source and by participant and was supplied without curation.

TCRbeta CDR3 regions were amplified from genomic DNA by means of the immunoSEQ Assay, a bias-controlled multiplex PCR. The paper's data handling went like this. Nucleated cell counts per sample were estimated from amplification of reference gene primers within the assay. To quantify the absolute abundance of each unique TCRbeta CDR3 rearrangement, sequence reads were collapsed and filtered. Productive Simpson clonality was computed per sample as the square root of Simpson's diversity index over productive rearrangements. TCRdb provides this immuneACCESS table in a form limited to in-frame rearrangements. Some clones are lacking; in checked studies, under half of them reflect an unresolved V gene, and why the rest are absent is not known. The V and J calls and clone size were taken over from that table, and D and trimming were inferred from the DNA. This sample is represented by about 230,000 clones; 85% of them were singletons. Clones ranked in the top ten supply less than 6.5% of the sample.

In the germline V gene, CDR1 corresponds to MDHEN and CDR2 to SYDVKM. V is reduced by 6 bases and J by 6 bases, leaving a spacing of 12 bases between them. Its CDR3 holds 13 amino acids, cysteine through phenylalanine. CDR3 DNA only is kept here, 39 bases in frame from base 1. The sample comprised peripheral blood. The sequence joins TRBV28 to TRBJ2-1; matching of 5 bases hints at TRBD1 as the D gene. This clonotype was obtained from a man between 45 and 60 years old with COVID-19, enrolled during active disease. The CDR3 has the sequence CASSPRGRNEQFF. The nucleotide sequence is TGTGCCAGCAGCCCTAGGGGCCGCAATGAGCAGTTCTTC.